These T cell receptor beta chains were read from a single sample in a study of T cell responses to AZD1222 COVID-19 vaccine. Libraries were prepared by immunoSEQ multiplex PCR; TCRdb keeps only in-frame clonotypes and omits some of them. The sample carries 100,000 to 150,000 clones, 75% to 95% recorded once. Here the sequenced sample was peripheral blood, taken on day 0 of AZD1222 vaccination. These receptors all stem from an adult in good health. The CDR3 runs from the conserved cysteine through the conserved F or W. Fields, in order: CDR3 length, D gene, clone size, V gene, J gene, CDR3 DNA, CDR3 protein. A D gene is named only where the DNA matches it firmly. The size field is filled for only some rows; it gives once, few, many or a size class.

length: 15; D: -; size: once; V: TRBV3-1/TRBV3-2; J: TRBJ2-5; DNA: TGTGCCAGCAGCCAAGGCCTAGCGCACCAAGAGACCCAGTACTTC; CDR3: CASSQGLAHQETQYF
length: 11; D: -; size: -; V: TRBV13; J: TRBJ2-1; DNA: TGTGCCAGTAGTCGCTACAATGAGCAGTTCTTC; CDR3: CASSRYNEQFF
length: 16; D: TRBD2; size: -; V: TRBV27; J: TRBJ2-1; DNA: TGTGCCAGCAGTCTTTTCGGGACTAGCGGGAGAGGGGGGTGGTTCTTC; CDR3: CASSLFGTSGRGGWFF
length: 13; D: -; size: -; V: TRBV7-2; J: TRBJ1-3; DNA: TGTGCCAGCAGCCTATACTCTGGAAACACCATATATTTT; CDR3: CASSLYSGNTIYF
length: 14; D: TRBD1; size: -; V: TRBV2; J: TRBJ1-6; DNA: TGTGCCAGCATTGGGGGACAGGGGGCTTCACCCCTCCACTTT; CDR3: CASIGGQGASPLHF
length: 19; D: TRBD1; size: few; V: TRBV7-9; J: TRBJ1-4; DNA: TGTGCCAGCAGCTTAGGGCTACAAGTGGCAGGGGGCGATGTTGAAAAACTGTTTTTT; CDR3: CASSLGLQVAGGDVEKLFF
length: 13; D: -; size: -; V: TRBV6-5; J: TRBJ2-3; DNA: TGTGCCAGTAGGACCTCGGCGGCAGATACGCAGTATTTT; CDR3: CASRTSAADTQYF
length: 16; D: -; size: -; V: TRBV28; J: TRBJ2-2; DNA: TGTGCCAGCAGTTCCCGTTTGAGTGGGACGTCCGGGGAGCTGTTTTTT; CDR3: CASSSRLSGTSGELFF
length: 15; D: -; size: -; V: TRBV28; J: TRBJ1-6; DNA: TGTGCCAGCAGCCTAGGCGGAACAGTTTACTCACCCCTCCACTTT; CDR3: CASSLGGTVYSPLHF
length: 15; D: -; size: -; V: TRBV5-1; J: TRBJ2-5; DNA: TGCGCCAGCAGCCCCCAGACGGGACGAGGAGAGACCCAGTACTTC; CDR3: CASSPQTGRGETQYF
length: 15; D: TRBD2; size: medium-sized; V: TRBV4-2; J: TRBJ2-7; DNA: TGTGCCAGCAGCCAATCGCTAGCGGGATCCGACGAGCAGTACTTC; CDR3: CASSQSLAGSDEQYF
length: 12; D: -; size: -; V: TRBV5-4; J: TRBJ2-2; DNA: TGTGCCAGCAGCTACAACACCGGGGAGCTGTTTTTT; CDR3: CASSYNTGELFF
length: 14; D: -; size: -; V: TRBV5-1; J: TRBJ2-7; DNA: TGCGCCAGCAGCTTGGCAGGGGGGTTATACGAGCAGTACTTC; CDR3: CASSLAGGLYEQYF
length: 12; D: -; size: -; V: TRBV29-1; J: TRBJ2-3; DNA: TGCAGCGCCCAGGAGGGGGGCGATACGCAGTATTTT; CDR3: CSAQEGGDTQYF
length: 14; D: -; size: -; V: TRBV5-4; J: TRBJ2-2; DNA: TGTGCCAGCAGCGGCTGGGAGCGGAGCGGGGAGCTGTTTTTT; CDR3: CASSGWERSGELFF
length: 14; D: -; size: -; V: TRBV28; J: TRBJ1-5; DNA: TGTGCCAGCACCGAGTCCGGGGGAGGCCAGCCCCAGCATTTT; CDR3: CASTESGGGQPQHF
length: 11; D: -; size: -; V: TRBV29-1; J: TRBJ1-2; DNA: TGCAGCGTTGGTCTTAACTATGGCTACACCTTC; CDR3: CSVGLNYGYTF
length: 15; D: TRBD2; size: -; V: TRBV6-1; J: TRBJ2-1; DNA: TGTGCCAGCAGTGAACCAGCGGGAGGGAACAATGAGCAGTTCTTC; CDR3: CASSEPAGGNNEQFF
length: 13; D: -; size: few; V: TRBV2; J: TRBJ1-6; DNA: TGTGCCAGCAGCCGGGATTATAATTCACCCCTCCACTTT; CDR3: CASSRDYNSPLHF
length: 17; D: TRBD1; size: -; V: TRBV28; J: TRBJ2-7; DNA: TGTGCCAGCAGTTCCTGGTGGGGACAGGGGACCTCCTACGAGCAGTACTTC; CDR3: CASSSWWGQGTSYEQYF
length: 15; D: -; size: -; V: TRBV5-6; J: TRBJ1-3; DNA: TGTGCCAGCAGCCGGGGGGCGTACTCTGGAAACACCATATATTTT; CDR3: CASSRGAYSGNTIYF
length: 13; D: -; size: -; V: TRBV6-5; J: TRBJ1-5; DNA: TGTGCCAGCACCCCGTCTAGTAATCAGCCCCAGCATTTT; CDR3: CASTPSSNQPQHF
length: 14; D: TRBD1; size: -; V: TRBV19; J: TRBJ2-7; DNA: TGTGCCAGTAGTCCTGGGACAGGGACCTACGAGCAGTACTTC; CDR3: CASSPGTGTYEQYF
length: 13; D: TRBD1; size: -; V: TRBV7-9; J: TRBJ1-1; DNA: TGTGCCAGCAGCCGGGAACAGGGGTGGGATGCTTTCTTT; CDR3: CASSREQGWDAFF
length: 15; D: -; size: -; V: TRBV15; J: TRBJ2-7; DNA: TGTGCCACCAGCCCCGAGAGGGGCTCCTCCTACGAGCAGTACTTC; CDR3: CATSPERGSSYEQYF
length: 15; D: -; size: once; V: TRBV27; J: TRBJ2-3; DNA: TGTGCCAGCAGTTCCCTCCTGACAAGCACAGATACGCAGTATTTT; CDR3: CASSSLLTSTDTQYF
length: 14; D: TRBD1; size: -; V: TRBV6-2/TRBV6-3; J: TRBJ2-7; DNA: TGTGCCAGCAGTTACGGGGGACAGCCCTACGAGCAGTACTTC; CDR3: CASSYGGQPYEQYF
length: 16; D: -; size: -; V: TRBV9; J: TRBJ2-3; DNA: TGTGCCAGCAGCGTAGCCACAGGGCGGAGGACAGATACGCAGTATTTT; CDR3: CASSVATGRRTDTQYF
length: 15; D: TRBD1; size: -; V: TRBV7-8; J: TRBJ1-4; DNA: TGTGCCAGCAGCCGACAGGGACCGCTTAATGAAAAACTGTTTTTT; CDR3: CASSRQGPLNEKLFF
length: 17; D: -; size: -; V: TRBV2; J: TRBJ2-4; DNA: TGTGCCAGCAGTGAATGGTCCGGGACCCCTGACGTAAACATTCAGTACTTC; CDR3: CASSEWSGTPDVNIQYF
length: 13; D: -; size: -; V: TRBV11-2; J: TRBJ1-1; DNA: TGTGCCAGCAGCTTTACAGAGAACACTGAAGCTTTCTTT; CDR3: CASSFTENTEAFF
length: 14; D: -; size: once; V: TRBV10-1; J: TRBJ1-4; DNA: TGCGCCAGCAGTGAGGGACACCAGGGTGAAAAACTGTTTTTT; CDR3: CASSEGHQGEKLFF
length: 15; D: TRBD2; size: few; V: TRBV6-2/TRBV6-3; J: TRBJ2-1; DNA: TGTGCCAGCAGTTCGTTCGGGACTAGTGTAGATGAGCAGTTCTTC; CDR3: CASSSFGTSVDEQFF